The 5 T cell receptor beta chains below were found in one sample sequenced in a study of blood T cell repertoires in COVID-19. Profiling relied on immunoSEQ multiplex PCR, and the TCRdb table lists in-frame clones only, not all of them. The profile covers roughly 270,000 clones, with about 82% appearing a single time and more than 4.5% taken by the ten largest. The sample taken for sequencing was peripheral blood. All receptors derive from a man aged 50 to 59 with active or convalescent COVID-19.

This chain uses TRBV19 with TRBJ2-6; 9 bases line up with TRBD1. The CDR3 covers 18 residues. After removal of 6 bases from V and 3 bases from J, the junction contained 12 bases not matched to a gene. Germline V gene sequence: CDR1 LNHDA, CDR2 SQIVND (reference sequence). In DNA form, the CDR3 reads TGTGCCAGTAGGGCACAGGGGGCAGAACTCTTTGGGGCCAACGTCCTGACTTTC. Translated, it gives CASRAQGAELFGANVLTF.

The V call is TRBV29-1, the J call TRBJ2-7, with TRBD2 matching 7 bases. Germline CDR1 and CDR2: SQVTM and ANQGSEA. J was trimmed by 7 bases and V by 8 bases; bases with no gene match: 8. This CDR3 region has 11 residues. The CDR3 is CSSREAGEQYF. The CDR3 DNA follows: TGCAGCTCCCGGGAGGCGGGGGAGCAGTACTTC.

The CDR3 DNA reads as TGTGCCACCGAGACACAGGGTGGTACGCAGTATTTT. It encodes CATETQGGTQYF. J is TRBJ2-3 and V is TRBV24-1; tentative D call: TRBD1 (6 bases). The V gene's germline CDR1 is KGHDR and CDR2 SFDVKD. The CDR3 length is 12 residues. Trimming pared 9 bases from V and 8 bases from J, leaving 14 bases between.

This clone has just a few counts. The V and J genes are TRBV9 and TRBJ2-2; D remains ambiguous. Germline V gene lookup returns CDR1 SGDLS and CDR2 YYNGEE. Trimming pared 3 bases from V and 2 bases from J, leaving 5 bases between. The CDR3 is 13 residues long. Here the CDR3 reads CASSAVNTGELFF. The CDR3, as DNA: TGTGCCAGCAGCGCCGTAAACACCGGGGAGCTGTTTTTT.

In its sample, this clone was seen a few times. The CDR3: CASSLSGIRTDTQYF. CDR3 coding DNA: TGTGCCAGCTCCCTTAGCGGGATTCGCACAGATACGCAGTATTTT. This chain links TRBV2 with TRBJ2-3; 8 bases agree with TRBD2. Germline CDR1 and CDR2: SNHLY and FYNNEI. The CDR3 contains 15 residues. Unmatched junction bases numbered 8, after V lost 8 bases and J lost 1 base.